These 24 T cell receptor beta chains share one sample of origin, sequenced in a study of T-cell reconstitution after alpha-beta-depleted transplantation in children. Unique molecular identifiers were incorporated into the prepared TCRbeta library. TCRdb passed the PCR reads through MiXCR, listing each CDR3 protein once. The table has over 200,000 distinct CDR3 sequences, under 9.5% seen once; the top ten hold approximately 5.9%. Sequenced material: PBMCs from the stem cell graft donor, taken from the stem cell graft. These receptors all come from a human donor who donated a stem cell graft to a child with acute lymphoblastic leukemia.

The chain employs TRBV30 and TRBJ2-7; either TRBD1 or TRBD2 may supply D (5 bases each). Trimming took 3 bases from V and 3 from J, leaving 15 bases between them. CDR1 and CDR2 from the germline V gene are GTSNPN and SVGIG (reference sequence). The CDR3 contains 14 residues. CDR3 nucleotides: TGTGCCTGGAGCGTGTTGGGGGTAAACTACGAGCAGTACTTC. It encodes CAWSVLGVNYEQYF.

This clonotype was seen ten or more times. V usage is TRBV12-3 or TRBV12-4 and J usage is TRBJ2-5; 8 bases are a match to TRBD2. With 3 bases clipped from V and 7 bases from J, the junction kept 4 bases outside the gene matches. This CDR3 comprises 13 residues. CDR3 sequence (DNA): TGTGCCAGCAGTTTCGGGGGGGGAGTGACCCAGTACTTC. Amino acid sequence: CASSFGGGVTQYF.

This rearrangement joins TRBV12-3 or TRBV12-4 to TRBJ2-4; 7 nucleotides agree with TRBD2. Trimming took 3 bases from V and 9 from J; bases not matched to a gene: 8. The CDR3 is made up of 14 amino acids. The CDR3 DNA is TGTGCCAGCAGTTTTCTGGGGGGGAGAGGCATTCAGTACTTC. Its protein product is CASSFLGGRGIQYF.

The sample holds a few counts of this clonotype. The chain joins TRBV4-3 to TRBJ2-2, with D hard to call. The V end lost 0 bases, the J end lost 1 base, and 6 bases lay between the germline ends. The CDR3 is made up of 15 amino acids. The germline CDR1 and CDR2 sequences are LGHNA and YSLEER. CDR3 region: CASSQEWVNTGELFF. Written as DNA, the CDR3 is TGCGCCAGCAGCCAAGAGTGGGTGAACACCGGGGAGCTGTTTTTT.

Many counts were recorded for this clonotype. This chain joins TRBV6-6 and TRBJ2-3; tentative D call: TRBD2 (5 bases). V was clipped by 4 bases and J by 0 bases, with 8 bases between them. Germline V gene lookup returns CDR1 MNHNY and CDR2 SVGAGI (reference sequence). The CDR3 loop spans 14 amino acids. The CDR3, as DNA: TGTGCCAGCAGTTGGCGGGCGAGCACAGATACGCAGTATTTT. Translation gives CASSWRASTDTQYF.

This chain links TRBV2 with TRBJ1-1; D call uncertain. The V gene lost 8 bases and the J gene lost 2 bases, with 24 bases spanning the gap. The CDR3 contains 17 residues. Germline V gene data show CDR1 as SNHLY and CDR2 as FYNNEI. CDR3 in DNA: TGTGCCAGCTTAAGAATTCGAGGGAGGGATCTAAACACTGAAGCTTTCTTT. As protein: CASLRIRGRDLNTEAFF.

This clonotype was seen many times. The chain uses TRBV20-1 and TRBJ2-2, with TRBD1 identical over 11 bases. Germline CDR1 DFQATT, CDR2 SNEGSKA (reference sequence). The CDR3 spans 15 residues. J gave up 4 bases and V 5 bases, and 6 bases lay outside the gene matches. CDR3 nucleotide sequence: TGCAGTGCTTGGGAGGACAGGGGGCTCACCGGGGAGCTGTTTTTT. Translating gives CSAWEDRGLTGELFF.

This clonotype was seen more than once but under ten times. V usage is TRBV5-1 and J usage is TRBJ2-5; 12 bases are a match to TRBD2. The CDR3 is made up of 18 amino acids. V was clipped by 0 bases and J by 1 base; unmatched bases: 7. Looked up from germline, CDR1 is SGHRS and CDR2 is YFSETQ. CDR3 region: CASSLDRLAGGLQETQYF. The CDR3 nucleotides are TGCGCCAGCAGCTTGGATCGCCTAGCGGGGGGGCTCCAAGAGACCCAGTACTTC.

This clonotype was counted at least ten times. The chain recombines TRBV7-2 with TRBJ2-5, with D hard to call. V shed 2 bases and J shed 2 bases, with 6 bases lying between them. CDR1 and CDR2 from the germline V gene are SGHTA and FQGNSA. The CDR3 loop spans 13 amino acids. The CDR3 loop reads CASSLSFQETQYF. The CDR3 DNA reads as TGTGCCAGCAGCTTAAGCTTTCAAGAGACCCAGTACTTC.

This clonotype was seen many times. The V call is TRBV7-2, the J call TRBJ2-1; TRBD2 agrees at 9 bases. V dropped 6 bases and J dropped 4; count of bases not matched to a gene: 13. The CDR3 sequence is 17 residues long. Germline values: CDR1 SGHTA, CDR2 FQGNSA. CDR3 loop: CASRLSSGRGGYNEQFF. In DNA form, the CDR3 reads TGTGCCAGCAGACTTTCTTCTGGGCGGGGGGGATACAATGAGCAGTTCTTC.

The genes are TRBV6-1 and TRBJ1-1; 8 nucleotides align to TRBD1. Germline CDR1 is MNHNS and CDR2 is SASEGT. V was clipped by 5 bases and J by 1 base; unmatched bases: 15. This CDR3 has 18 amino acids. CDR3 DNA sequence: TGTGCCAGCAGTCTTAACCGACAGGGGACGATTTGGAACACTGAAGCTTTCTTT. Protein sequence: CASSLNRQGTIWNTEAFF.

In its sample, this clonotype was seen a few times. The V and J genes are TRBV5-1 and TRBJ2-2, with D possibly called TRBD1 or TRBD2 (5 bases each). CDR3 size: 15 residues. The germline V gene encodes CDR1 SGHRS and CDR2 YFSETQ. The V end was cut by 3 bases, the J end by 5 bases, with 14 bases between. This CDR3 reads CASSSNGKGTGELFF. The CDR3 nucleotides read TGCGCCAGCAGCTCCAACGGGAAGGGGACCGGGGAGCTGTTTTTT.

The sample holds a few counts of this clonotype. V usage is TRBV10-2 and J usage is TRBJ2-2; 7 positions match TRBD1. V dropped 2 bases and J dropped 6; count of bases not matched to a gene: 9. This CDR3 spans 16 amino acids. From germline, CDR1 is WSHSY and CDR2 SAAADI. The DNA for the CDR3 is TGCGCCAGCAGTGAGCGATCCGGCACAGGGGCCGGGGAGCTGTTTTTT. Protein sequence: CASSERSGTGAGELFF.

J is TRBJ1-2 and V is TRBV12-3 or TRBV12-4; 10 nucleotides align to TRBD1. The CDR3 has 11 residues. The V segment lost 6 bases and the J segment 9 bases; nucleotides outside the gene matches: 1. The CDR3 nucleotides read TGTGCCAGCAGGACAGGGGGCCGCTACACCTTC. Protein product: CASRTGGRYTF.

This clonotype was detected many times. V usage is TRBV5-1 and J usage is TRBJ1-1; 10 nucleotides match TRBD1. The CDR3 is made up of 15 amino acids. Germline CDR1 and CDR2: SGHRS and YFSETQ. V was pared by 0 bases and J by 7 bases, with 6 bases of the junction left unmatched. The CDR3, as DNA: TGCGCCAGCAGCTTGGCTGGGACAGGGGAAGTTGAAGCTTTCTTT. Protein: CASSLAGTGEVEAFF.

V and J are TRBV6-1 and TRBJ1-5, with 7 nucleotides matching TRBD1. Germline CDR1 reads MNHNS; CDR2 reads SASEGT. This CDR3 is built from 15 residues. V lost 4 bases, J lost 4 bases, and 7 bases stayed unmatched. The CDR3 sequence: CASSGRQGLNQPQHF. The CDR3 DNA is TGTGCCAGCAGTGGGCGACAGGGTTTAAATCAGCCCCAGCATTTT.

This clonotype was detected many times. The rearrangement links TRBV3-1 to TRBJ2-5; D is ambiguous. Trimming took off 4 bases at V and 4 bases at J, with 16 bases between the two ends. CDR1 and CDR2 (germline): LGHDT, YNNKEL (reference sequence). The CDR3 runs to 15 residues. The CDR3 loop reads CASSRQPGSVETQYF. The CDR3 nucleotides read TGTGCCAGCAGCCGGCAACCCGGCTCAGTAGAGACCCAGTACTTC.

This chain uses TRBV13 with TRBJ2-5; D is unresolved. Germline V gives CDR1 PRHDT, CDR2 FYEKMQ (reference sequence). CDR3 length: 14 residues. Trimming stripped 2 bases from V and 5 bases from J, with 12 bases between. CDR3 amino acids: CASSLQGQTETQYF. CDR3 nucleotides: TGTGCCAGCAGCTTACAAGGGCAGACGGAGACCCAGTACTTC.

CDR3 residues: CASSLTLAGGVDNHF. DNA of the CDR3: TGTGCCAGCAGCTTGACCTTGGCAGGTGGGGTTGATAACCACTTT. The chain joins TRBV5-8 to TRBJ1-6; D not certain. Trimming removed 1 base at V and 18 bases at J, with 23 bases between. Germline CDR1 and CDR2: SGHTS and YDEGEE. The CDR3 spans 15 residues.

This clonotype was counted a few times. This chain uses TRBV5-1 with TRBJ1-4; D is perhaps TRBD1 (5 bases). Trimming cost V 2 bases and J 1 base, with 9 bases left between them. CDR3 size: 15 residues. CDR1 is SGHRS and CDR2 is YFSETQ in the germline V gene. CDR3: CASSLSGGTNEKLFF. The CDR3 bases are TGCGCCAGCAGCTTATCGGGGGGAACTAATGAAAAACTGTTTTTT.

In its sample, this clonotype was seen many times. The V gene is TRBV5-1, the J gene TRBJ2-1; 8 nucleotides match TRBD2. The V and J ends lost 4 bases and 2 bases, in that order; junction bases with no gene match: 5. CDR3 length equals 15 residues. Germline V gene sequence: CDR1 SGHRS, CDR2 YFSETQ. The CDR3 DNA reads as TGCGCCAGCAGCAGGGGACTAGGGGCCTACAATGAGCAGTTCTTC. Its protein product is CASSRGLGAYNEQFF.

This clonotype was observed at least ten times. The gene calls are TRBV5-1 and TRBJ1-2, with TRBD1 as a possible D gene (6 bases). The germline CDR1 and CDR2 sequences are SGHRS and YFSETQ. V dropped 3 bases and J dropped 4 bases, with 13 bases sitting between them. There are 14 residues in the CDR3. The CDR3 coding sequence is TGCGCCAGCAGCTATGGGAGGGGGTTCTATGGCTACACCTTC. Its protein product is CASSYGRGFYGYTF. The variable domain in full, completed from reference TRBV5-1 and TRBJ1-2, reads KAGVTQTPRYLIKTRGQQVTLSCSPISGHRSVSWYQQTPGQGLQFLFEYFSETQRNKGNFPGRFSGRQFSNSRSEMNVSTLELGDSALYLCASSYGRGFYGYTFGSGTRLTVV.

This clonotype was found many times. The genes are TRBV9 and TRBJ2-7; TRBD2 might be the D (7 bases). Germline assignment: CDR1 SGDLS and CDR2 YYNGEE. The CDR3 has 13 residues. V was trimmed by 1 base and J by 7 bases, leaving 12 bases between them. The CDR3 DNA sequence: TGTGCCAGCAGCGTAAGGGGGGGCAGGGAGCAGTACTTC. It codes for CASSVRGGREQYF.

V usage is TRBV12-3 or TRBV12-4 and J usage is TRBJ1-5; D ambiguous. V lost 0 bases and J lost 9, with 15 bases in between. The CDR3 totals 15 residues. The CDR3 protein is CASSLARGSLGPQHF. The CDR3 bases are TGTGCCAGCAGTTTAGCGAGAGGCAGTCTGGGGCCCCAGCATTTT.